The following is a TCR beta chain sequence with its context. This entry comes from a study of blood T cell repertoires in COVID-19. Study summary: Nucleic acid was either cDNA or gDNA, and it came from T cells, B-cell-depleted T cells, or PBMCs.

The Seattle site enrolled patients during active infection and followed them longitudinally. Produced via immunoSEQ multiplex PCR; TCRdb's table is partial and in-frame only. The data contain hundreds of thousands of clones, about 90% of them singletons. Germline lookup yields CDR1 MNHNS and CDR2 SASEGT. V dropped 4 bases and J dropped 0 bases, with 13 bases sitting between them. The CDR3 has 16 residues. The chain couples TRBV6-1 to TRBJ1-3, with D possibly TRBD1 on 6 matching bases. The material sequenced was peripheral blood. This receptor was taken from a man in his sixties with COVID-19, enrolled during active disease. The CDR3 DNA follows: TGTGCCAGCAGTGGATTTACAGGGAACTCTGGAAACACCATATATTTT. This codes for CASSGFTGNSGNTIYF.